This is a list of T cell receptor beta chains from one sample in a study of graft-versus-host responses after intestinal transplantation. Their antigen targets remain unknown. Using immunoSEQ multiplex PCR, the repertoire was profiled, and TCRdb retains in-frame clones only, with some absent. The profile covers roughly 30,000 clones, with about four fifths appearing a single time and around 20% taken by the ten largest. The starting material was unstimulated CD8+ T cells sorted from spleen or lymph node cells, obtained before intestinal transplant. The receptors here all came from a human donor who received an intestinal transplant. The CDR3 runs from the conserved cysteine through the conserved F or W. D genes are given only for firm matches. Clone size is shown for a subset of rows, as once, few, many or a class of expanded clone.

cdr3_nt cdr3_aa d_call j_call v_call clone_size
TGCACCAGCAGCCCCTTAAGCGGGAGCTACAATGAGCAGTTCTTC CTSSPLSGSYNEQFF TRBD2 TRBJ2-1 TRBV4-1 -
TGTGCCAGCAGGGAGAGAGGCGGGTGGCACAATGAGCAGTTCTTC CASRERGGWHNEQFF - TRBJ2-1 TRBV2 -
TGTGCCAGCAGTTTATCCGTAAGAAAGGGGGCCTTAGCCAAAAACATTCAGTACTTC CASSLSVRKGALAKNIQYF TRBD1 TRBJ2-4 TRBV27 -
TGCGCCAGCAGCCCCTGGGTTGCGGAGAGCTCCTACAATGAGCAGTTCTTC CASSPWVAESSYNEQFF - TRBJ2-1 TRBV5-1 once
TGTGCCAGCAGTTTGGCAGGACAGGCCCTCGACGGGCAGTACTTC CASSLAGQALDGQYF TRBD1 TRBJ2-7 TRBV27 -
TGTGCCAGTAGTATAGGAGGACTGGCCACCGGGGAGCTGTTTTTT CASSIGGLATGELFF - TRBJ2-2 TRBV19 -
TGTGCCAGCTACAAACTAGCGGGAGGGCCAGATACGCAGTATTTT CASYKLAGGPDTQYF TRBD2 TRBJ2-3 TRBV2 -
TGTGCCAGCAGCACCGGGACAGCTAAAAACATTCAGTACTTC CASSTGTAKNIQYF TRBD1 TRBJ2-4 TRBV28 once
TGTGCCATCAGTGAAAGTACCAGGACCTACGAGCAGTACTTC CAISESTRTYEQYF - TRBJ2-7 TRBV10-3 -
TGTGCCAGCAGCCTAACCGGGACTAGCCTTTACAATGAGCAGTTCTTC CASSLTGTSLYNEQFF TRBD2 TRBJ2-1 TRBV7-3 once
TGTGCCAGCAGCCCATGGGCCGACTGGCGGGACGGCCCCACAGATACGCAGTATTTT CASSPWADWRDGPTDTQYF - TRBJ2-3 TRBV11-2 -
TGTGCCAGCAGCCGGACTTACAATGAGCAGTTCTTC CASSRTYNEQFF - TRBJ2-1 TRBV7-6 once
TGCGCCAGCAGCCACCGGGGACAGGGTACCTACGAGCAGTACTTC CASSHRGQGTYEQYF TRBD1 TRBJ2-7 TRBV4-1 -
TGTGCCAGCAGCTCGGTGGGCGTCGCTGAAGCTTTCTTT CASSSVGVAEAFF - TRBJ1-1 TRBV7-2 -
TGTGCCAGCAGCGCGGATGCGGGAAACTACGAGCAGTACTTC CASSADAGNYEQYF - TRBJ2-7 TRBV2 -
TGTGCCAGCAGTTTAGACAGTCCACGGACAGATACGCAGTATTTT CASSLDSPRTDTQYF - TRBJ2-3 TRBV6-6 once
TGTGCCAGCAGTGACCCAGGGACAGGGGAAACCTACGAGCAGTACTTC CASSDPGTGETYEQYF TRBD1 TRBJ2-7 TRBV25-1 few
TGTGCCAGTAGTATCCTACAGACCCTATGGCAGCCCCAGCATTTT CASSILQTLWQPQHF - TRBJ1-5 TRBV19 once
TGCGCCAGCAAAAAGGGAACAGGGCAGAACACTGAAGCTTTCTTT CASKKGTGQNTEAFF - TRBJ1-1 TRBV5-1 -
TGTGCCAGTAGCTCAGGGGAGGGACGGGGGAACACTGAAGCTTTCTTT CASSSGEGRGNTEAFF - TRBJ1-1 TRBV19 -
TGTGCCAGCAGCCAGGGACAGGTCGTCTACGAGCAGTACTTC CASSQGQVVYEQYF TRBD1 TRBJ2-7 TRBV27 -
TGTGCCTGGCGCTATACGGGGAACACTGAAGCTTTCTTT CAWRYTGNTEAFF - TRBJ1-1 TRBV30 -
TGTGCCACCAGAGCGGGGATGAACAATCAGCCCCAGCATTTT CATRAGMNNQPQHF - TRBJ1-5 TRBV15 -
TGTGCCAGCAGTTTATCCAGGGCGGGGGCTCAGAACACTGAAGCTTTCTTT CASSLSRAGAQNTEAFF - TRBJ1-1 TRBV28 -
TGTGCCAGCAGTTCCCACCGGGACAGAAATTATAATTCACCCCTCCACTTT CASSSHRDRNYNSPLHF TRBD1 TRBJ1-6 TRBV2 -
TGTGCCAGTAGTATGGAGACAGGGGGATTCTCGAACACTGAAGCTTTCTTT CASSMETGGFSNTEAFF TRBD1 TRBJ1-1 TRBV19 -
TGTGCCAGCAGACGACTAGCGGGAGGGGATTACAATGAGCAGTTCTTC CASRRLAGGDYNEQFF TRBD2 TRBJ2-1 TRBV28 -
TGTGCCAGTAGTATAGTGGCAGGCACTAATGAGCAGTTCTTC CASSIVAGTNEQFF - TRBJ2-1 TRBV19 -
TGTGCTAGTGGTTTCTCCGGGAATGAGCAGTTCTTC CASGFSGNEQFF - TRBJ2-1 TRBV12-5 -
TGTGCCAGCAGTTACGAGACTAGCGGGAGAGGGAGTGAGCAGTTCTTC CASSYETSGRGSEQFF TRBD2 TRBJ2-1 TRBV6-5 -
TGTGCCAGTAGTATTGAGGGTCGGGGGGCCTACGAGCAGTACTTC CASSIEGRGAYEQYF TRBD2 TRBJ2-7 TRBV19 many
TGTGCCAGCAGTTATCTTGGGACTCTCCAAGAGACCCAGTACTTC CASSYLGTLQETQYF - TRBJ2-5 TRBV6-5 -
TGTGCCAGTAGTAGGTCGGTGACCTACGAGCAGTACTTC CASSRSVTYEQYF - TRBJ2-7 TRBV19 -
TGCGCCAGCAGGGGTAAGTACAGGTTTGGCTACACCTTC CASRGKYRFGYTF - TRBJ1-2 TRBV5-1 -
TGTGCCAGCAGTTTTAGCGGGGGGGCCAACGGGGAGCTGTTTTTT CASSFSGGANGELFF TRBD2 TRBJ2-2 TRBV27 -
TGTGCCAGCAGTTCTCCCGGGACAGGGAAGGATGAGCAGTTCTTC CASSSPGTGKDEQFF TRBD1 TRBJ2-1 TRBV27 once
TGTGCCAGCAGCAAAAGTATAGTGAGGGACCAAGAGACCCAGTACTTC CASSKSIVRDQETQYF - TRBJ2-5 TRBV21-1 -
TGTGCCAGCAGACCCGGGACAGGGGGTCCCTACGAGCAGTACTTC CASRPGTGGPYEQYF TRBD1 TRBJ2-7 TRBV2 -
TGTGCCAGCAGTTCAGGACTAGCGGGAGGGCTAGAGACCCAGTACTTC CASSSGLAGGLETQYF TRBD2 TRBJ2-5 TRBV27 -